This record covers a single T cell receptor (beta chain). Profiling relied on immunoSEQ multiplex PCR, and the TCRdb table lists in-frame clones only, not all of them. The sample yields 280,000 or so clones, about 85% seen once. The data are from a study of blood T cell repertoires in COVID-19. Study summary: From T cells, B-cell-depleted T cells, or PBMCs came the material, which was cDNA or gDNA.

CDR1 is MNHEY and CDR2 is SVGAGI in the germline V gene. V was pared by 6 bases and J by 6 bases, with 12 bases between. CDR3 size: 13 residues. What was sequenced was PBMCs or T cells enriched from blood (not recorded which). This sequence was found in a woman aged 45 to 65 who had recovered from COVID-19. The chain joins TRBV6-5 to TRBJ1-5, with no clear D. CDR3 sequence (DNA): TGTGCCAGCAGACTAGGGAGGATTCAGCCCCAGCATTTT. It encodes CASRLGRIQPQHF.